What follows describes a single T cell receptor (beta chain). No antigen is known for it. MiXCR, applied by TCRdb to the PCR reads, yields one record per CDR3 protein. The table shows under 650,000 distinct CDR3 sequences, with roughly 21% occurring only once. Sorted naive CD8 T cells, roughly 19,000 to 1,100,000, were sequenced from 10%, 30% or 50% RNA. The data were taken from a study of molecular identifiers for immune sequencing clone quantification. General study findings and limits: The share of molecules held by clones above 20 RNA copies was over 97% in effector cells and under 1% in naive cells. Reports indicate spiked Jurkat TCR RNA from one cell could be found among about 1.1 million naive cells. Clone sizes could be underestimated for highly expanded clones when identical TCR molecules share a barcode.

Trimming cost V 6 bases and J 0 bases, with 12 bases left between them. The CDR3 contains 16 residues. CDR1 SNHLY and CDR2 FYNNEI come from the germline V gene. The receptor was isolated from a human donor in good health. Some libraries in this study had Jurkat cell RNA spiked in. Sequences were obtained from naive CD8+ T cells from blood, with Jurkat cell RNA spiked in. The subset was: FACS-sorted CD8+CD4-CCR7+CD45RA+ naive T cells. The rearrangement uses TRBV2 and TRBJ1-6; perhaps TRBD1 as D (5 bases). The CDR3 DNA is TGTGCCAGCAGAAAGACAGCTAACTCCTATAATTCACCCCTCCACTTT. Its translation: CASRKTANSYNSPLHF.